What follows are 10 T cell receptor beta chains derived from one specimen sequenced in a study of cytomegalovirus exposure and HLA in healthy donors. PCR primers comprised 60 Vbeta and 13 Jbeta primers. The protocol was immunoSEQ multiplex PCR, while the TCRdb copy is restricted to in-frame clones and leaves out a portion. The data show about 150,000 clones, approximately 80% seen once. The sequenced sample was PBMCs. These TCRs come from a woman aged 40 to 50 in good health and CMV-seronegative.

The chain is built from TRBV11-2 and TRBJ2-1, with a weak D call TRBD1 (5 bases). The CDR3 totals 14 residues. From germline, CDR1 is SGHAT and CDR2 FQNNGV. Between the trimmed V and J ends, which lost 0 bases and 4 bases, there was a span of 7 bases. This chain's CDR3 is CASSLDAGYNEQFF. The CDR3 coding sequence is TGTGCCAGCAGCTTAGATGCAGGGTACAATGAGCAGTTCTTC.

This clone was detected only a few times. CDR3 protein: CASSQVVSGQGIYEQYF. In nucleotides, the CDR3 is TGCGCCAGCAGCCAAGTAGTCTCGGGACAGGGTATCTACGAGCAGTACTTC. The chain joins TRBV4-1 to TRBJ2-7; 9 bases are a match to TRBD1. Germline-derived CDR1 and CDR2 are MGHRA and YSYEKL. J lost 3 bases, V lost 1 base, and 10 bases had no gene match. This CDR3 has 17 residues.

The chain couples TRBV6-1 to TRBJ1-3, with D possibly matching TRBD1 (6 bases). With 11 bases removed from V and 4 bases from J, the gap between germline ends came to 15 bases. Germline V gene data show CDR1 as MNHNS and CDR2 as SASEGT. This CDR3 is built from 13 residues. The DNA for the CDR3 is TGTGCCCGCCTGGACAGAGGGGGAAACACCATATATTTT. Translated, it gives CARLDRGGNTIYF.

V and J are TRBV9 and TRBJ1-1; 9 bases are shared with TRBD1. The CDR3 extends over 15 amino acids. From germline, CDR1 is SGDLS and CDR2 YYNGEE. The V and J ends lost 4 bases and 3 bases, in that order; junction bases with no gene match: 7. The CDR3 DNA sequence: TGTGCCAGCAGCCCCCTCGGGACAGGGTACACTGAAGCTTTCTTT. It encodes CASSPLGTGYTEAFF. The whole variable domain, remainder taken from reference TRBV9 and TRBJ1-1, is DSGVTQTPKHLITATGQRVTLRCSPRSGDLSVYWYQQSLDQGLQFLIQYYNGEERAKGNILERFSAQQFPDLHSELNLSSLELGDSALYFCASSPLGTGYTEAFFGQGTRLTVV.

This clone was detected a few times. This sequence joins TRBV18 and TRBJ2-5, with TRBD1 identical over 7 bases. The CDR3 is 15 residues long. CDR1 and CDR2 (germline): KGHSH, LQKENI. The ends lost 0 bases at V and 2 bases at J; junction bases unmatched: 3. The CDR3 region has the DNA TGTGCCAGCTCACCACCGGGACAGTCACAAGAGACCCAGTACTTC. This gives the protein CASSPPGQSQETQYF.

V gene TRBV5-6 combines with J gene TRBJ2-3; weak D call: TRBD1 (6 bases). Between the trimmed V and J ends, which lost 4 bases and 12 bases, there was a span of 12 bases. There are 11 residues in the CDR3. Germline V CDR1 and CDR2: SGHDT, YYEEEE. Here the CDR3 reads CASSPGQIQYF. CDR3 DNA: TGTGCCAGCAGCCCCGGACAGATACAGTATTTT. The full variable domain, its missing parts supplied by reference TRBV5-6 and TRBJ2-3, is DAGVTQSPTHLIKTRGQQVTLRCSPKSGHDTVSWYQQALGQGPQFIFQYYEEEERQRGNFPDRFSGHQFPNYSSELNVNALLLGDSALYLCASSPGQIQYFGPGTRLTVL.

V gene TRBV9 combines with J gene TRBJ2-7; the D gene is possibly TRBD1 (5 bases). This CDR3 is built from 13 residues. V lost 2 bases and J lost 6, with 12 bases in between. CDR1 and CDR2 (germline): SGDLS, YYNGEE. The CDR3 bases are TGTGCCAGCAGCGTCCAGACAGATTCCGAGCAGTACTTC. This codes for CASSVQTDSEQYF.

J is TRBJ2-6 and V is TRBV19, with D possibly being TRBD1 (5 bases). Trimming shortened V by 4 bases and J by 11 bases, and 18 bases separated the two germline ends. Germline V CDR1 and CDR2: LNHDA, SQIVND (reference sequence). The CDR3 has 15 residues. The CDR3 DNA reads as TGTGCCAGTAGTAACTGGGGCACGGGCATTTACGTCCTGACTTTC. Its translation: CASSNWGTGIYVLTF.

The rearrangement uses TRBV10-3 and TRBJ2-5, with 8 nucleotides matching TRBD2. Germline loops: CDR1 ENHRY, CDR2 SYGVKD. The CDR3 covers 14 residues. The V and J ends lost 7 bases and 0 bases, in that order; junction bases with no gene match: 4. CDR3 coding DNA: TGTGCCATCAATCCTAGCGGGTACCAAGAGACCCAGTACTTC. This codes for CAINPSGYQETQYF.

The V gene is TRBV19, the J gene TRBJ2-3; weak D call: TRBD1 (5 bases). Germline CDR1 LNHDA, CDR2 SQIVND (reference sequence). The CDR3 has 13 amino acids. The germline V and J ends were trimmed by 6 bases and 4 bases, with 11 bases remaining between them. CDR3 bases: TGTGCCAGTAGCCGCTTAGGGGCAGATACGCAGTATTTT. Translation gives CASSRLGADTQYF.